One sample yielded the 30 T cell receptor beta chains listed below, sequenced in a study of siplizumab effects on memory and regulatory T cells. Sequencing was performed with immunoSEQ multiplex PCR; in TCRdb, only in-frame clones are kept and a portion is missing. The profile shows 60,000 or so clones, over 90% of them singletons. The sample consisted of CD8+ T cells sorted from blood. These receptors were taken from a human donor in good health.

This sequence joins TRBV2 and TRBJ2-5; TRBD2 matches 8 bases. The tail of the sequence fits TRBJ2-7 better, so the J call may be wrong. CDR3 length equals 15 residues. Germline CDR1 SNHLY, CDR2 FYNNEI. The DNA for the CDR3 is TGTGCCAGCAGTGAAGTCGGACTAGCTCTGCACGAGCAGTACTTC. It translates to CASSEVGLALHEQYF.

The chain recombines TRBV5-1 with TRBJ1-1; 7 positions match TRBD1. Trimming at V came to 0 bases and at J to 6 bases, leaving 2 bases not matched to a gene. This CDR3 is 13 amino acids long. Germline V gives CDR1 SGHRS, CDR2 YFSETQ. The CDR3 is CASSLDRGAEAFF. The CDR3 DNA sequence: TGCGCCAGCAGCTTGGACAGGGGAGCTGAAGCTTTCTTT.

The genes are TRBV6-1 and TRBJ1-2; D ambiguous. V lost 6 bases and J lost 2, with 16 bases in between. This CDR3 has 15 amino acids. Germline V gene data show CDR1 as MNHNS and CDR2 as SASEGT. The CDR3 spells CASSNSGMTNYGYTF. CDR3 bases: TGTGCCAGCAGCAACTCCGGGATGACCAACTATGGCTACACCTTC.

The rearrangement links TRBV9 to TRBJ2-1; D is possibly TRBD2 (6 bases). The CDR3 covers 12 residues. CDR1 and CDR2 (germline): SGDLS, YYNGEE. The V and J ends lost 3 bases and 10 bases respectively, with 11 bases between them. The CDR3 reads CASSETSREQFF. CDR3 in DNA: TGTGCCAGCAGCGAGACTAGTAGGGAGCAGTTCTTC.

This chain uses TRBV11-1 with TRBJ2-1, with D unclear. V lost 5 bases and J lost 0, with 17 bases in between. This CDR3 has 17 amino acids. Germline CDR1 SGHAT, CDR2 FQDESV (reference sequence). Here the CDR3 reads CASSRTGGMSSYNEQFF. The CDR3 DNA reads TGTGCCAGCAGCAGGACGGGCGGCATGAGCTCCTACAATGAGCAGTTCTTC.

The chain is built from TRBV2 and TRBJ2-3, with 7 bases lining up with TRBD1. Germline CDR1 SNHLY, CDR2 FYNNEI. With V trimmed by 5 bases and J by 5 bases, 4 bases remained unmatched. CDR3 length equals 13 residues. CDR3 region: CASSSTGLDTQYF. CDR3 in DNA: TGTGCCAGCAGTTCGACAGGGTTAGATACGCAGTATTTT.

V and J are TRBV29-1 and TRBJ2-5; TRBD1 agrees at 7 bases. The end of the DNA aligns better with TRBJ2-7, so the J call may be wrong. The germline V gene encodes CDR1 SQVTM and CDR2 ANQGSEA. CDR3 length: 13 residues. For the CDR3, the DNA is TGCAGCGTTACCCCCGGGACAGCCTACGAGCAGTACTTC. Its protein product is CSVTPGTAYEQYF.

This chain uses TRBV11-2 with TRBJ1-1, with D perhaps TRBD1 (5 bases). CDR1 is SGHAT and CDR2 is FQNNGV in the germline V gene. V dropped 3 bases and J dropped 3 bases, with 20 bases sitting between them. This CDR3 has 17 amino acids. The CDR3 region is CASSFLLPGSGDTEAFF. Written as DNA, the CDR3 is TGTGCCAGCAGCTTCCTTCTACCAGGGTCCGGAGACACTGAAGCTTTCTTT.

The rearrangement joins TRBV27 to TRBJ2-1; no clear D gene. V lost 7 bases, J lost 7 bases, and 8 bases lay in between. Germline CDR1 MNHEY, CDR2 SMNVEV (reference sequence). CDR3 size: 11 residues. The CDR3 sequence: CASTPRNEQFF. The CDR3 DNA follows: TGTGCCAGCACCCCCCGTAATGAGCAGTTCTTC.

This chain joins TRBV29-1 and TRBJ2-2, with TRBD2 as a possible D gene (6 bases). The CDR3 length is 14 residues. Trimming cost V 5 bases and J 6 bases, with 16 bases left between them. Germline V CDR1 and CDR2: SQVTM, ANQGSEA. The CDR3 is CSVSRPGGSGELFF. CDR3 nucleotide sequence: TGCAGCGTTTCCCGTCCCGGAGGGTCCGGGGAGCTGTTTTTT.

This clone was counted between two and nine times. The CDR3 nucleotides are TGTGCCAGCTCACCCGGTGGGGAGATGGGATATAGCAATCAGCCCCAGCATTTT. Its translation is CASSPGGEMGYSNQPQHF. This chain connects TRBV18 to TRBJ1-5; D unresolved. V lost 3 bases to trimming and J lost 0 bases, with 18 bases between them. Germline loops: CDR1 KGHSH, CDR2 LQKENI. The CDR3 is made up of 18 amino acids. Combining the CDR3 with reference TRBV18 and TRBJ1-5 gives the whole variable domain NAGVMQNPRHLVRRRGQEARLRCSPMKGHSHVYWYRQLPEEGLKFMVYLQKENIIDESGMPKERFSAEFPKEGPSILRIQQVVRGDSAAYFCASSPGGEMGYSNQPQHFGDGTRLSIL.

The chain joins TRBV9 to TRBJ2-6; 7 nucleotides line up with TRBD2. The V segment lost 3 bases and the J segment 0 bases; nucleotides outside the gene matches: 0. CDR3 length: 15 residues. Germline V gives CDR1 SGDLS, CDR2 YYNGEE. The CDR3 DNA is TGTGCCAGCAGCGGGACTAGCTCTGGGGCCAACGTCCTGACTTTC. Protein sequence: CASSGTSSGANVLTF.

By its share, this clone is medium-sized. The chain employs TRBV11-2 and TRBJ1-1; D uncertain. Germline values: CDR1 SGHAT, CDR2 FQNNGV. The V end lost 1 base, the J end lost 0 bases, and 9 bases lay between the germline ends. The CDR3 has 15 amino acids. The CDR3 spells CASSLGPTVNTEAFF. The CDR3 DNA follows: TGTGCCAGCAGCTTAGGCCCCACCGTGAACACTGAAGCTTTCTTT.

The chain couples TRBV4-1 to TRBJ2-7; D is uncertain. With 0 bases removed from V and 3 bases from J, the gap between germline ends came to 12 bases. Germline V gene data show CDR1 as MGHRA and CDR2 as YSYEKL. The CDR3 is made up of 15 amino acids. CDR3 DNA sequence: TGCGCCAGCAGCCAAGATCGAGAGGTCAACTACGAGCAGTACTTC. It codes for CASSQDREVNYEQYF.

The genes are TRBV23-1 and TRBJ2-5; D call uncertain. TRBV23-1 carries the ORF label, with uncertain function. Trimming removed 2 bases at V and 6 bases at J, with 10 bases between. The CDR3 runs to 13 residues. The CDR3 sequence is CASSQGGHKTQYF. CDR3 DNA sequence: TGCGCCAGCAGTCAAGGCGGTCACAAGACCCAGTACTTC.

The genes are TRBV27 and TRBJ2-5; 8 bases agree with TRBD1. V shed 6 bases and J 1 base; nucleotides not matched to a gene: 4. The CDR3 sequence is 14 residues long. CDR1 MNHEY and CDR2 SMNVEV come from the germline V gene (reference sequence). The CDR3 bases are TGTGCCAGCAGCGTGGGACAGGCCCAAGAGACCCAGTACTTC. Translating it yields CASSVGQAQETQYF.

The chain joins TRBV27 to TRBJ1-1; D is uncertain. V gave up 3 bases and J gave up 0 bases, with 5 bases separating them. This CDR3 contains 13 residues. CDR1 and CDR2 (germline): MNHEY, SMNVEV (reference sequence). The CDR3 DNA sequence: TGTGCCAGCAGTTTCACGATGAACACTGAAGCTTTCTTT. Protein: CASSFTMNTEAFF.

J is TRBJ1-1 and V is TRBV5-1; possible D gene TRBD1, 6 bases. Trimming left V 0 bases short and J 5 bases short, with 11 bases between. The germline gives CDR1 SGHRS, CDR2 YFSETQ. CDR3 size: 14 residues. CDR3 sequence (DNA): TGCGCCAGCAGCTTGGATGGGGGGCGTACTGAAGCTTTCTTT. It translates to CASSLDGGRTEAFF.

This clone was seen once. The rearrangement joins TRBV7-3 to TRBJ2-2; D is possibly TRBD2 (5 bases). Looked up from germline, CDR1 is SGHTA and CDR2 is FQGTGA. V was clipped by 5 bases and J by 5 bases, with 6 bases between them. The CDR3 loop spans 12 amino acids. The CDR3 DNA is TGTGCCAGCAGCCCGGGGACCGGGGAGCTGTTTTTT. This codes for CASSPGTGELFF.

The chain combines TRBV29-1 with TRBJ2-1, with 10 bases that match TRBD1. Trimming removed 3 bases from V and 7 bases from J; junction bases left unmatched: 9. Germline assignment: CDR1 SQVTM and CDR2 ANQGSEA. The CDR3 sequence is 15 residues long. For the CDR3, the DNA is TGCAGCGTTGAGGGAGGACAGGGGGTTGAGAATGAGCAGTTCTTC. It translates to CSVEGGQGVENEQFF.

The genes are TRBV27 and TRBJ1-2; the D is unclear. V was clipped by 2 bases and J by 4 bases, with 14 bases between them. The germline gives CDR1 MNHEY, CDR2 SMNVEV (reference sequence). The CDR3 contains 15 residues. The CDR3 protein is CASSLGLNSLYGYTF. The CDR3 DNA sequence: TGTGCCAGCAGTTTAGGATTGAACAGTCTCTATGGCTACACCTTC.

The chain has TRBV6-5 and TRBJ1-3; D is unresolved. The CDR3 sequence is 15 residues long. The germline V gene has CDR1 MNHEY and CDR2 SVGAGI. The ends were cut back, 5 bases at V and 4 bases at J, with 15 bases in the middle. CDR3 nucleotides: TGTGCCAGCAGTGTTGATAGAGGTGGAGGAAACACCATATATTTT. Translation: CASSVDRGGGNTIYF.

The rearrangement joins TRBV2 to TRBJ2-1; D may be TRBD1 (6 bases). The CDR3 loop spans 15 amino acids. Germline V gives CDR1 SNHLY, CDR2 FYNNEI. Between the trimmed V and J ends, which lost 2 bases and 4 bases, there was a span of 12 bases. DNA for the CDR3: TGTGCCAGCAGTGAAAGCACAGGGAATTACAATGAGCAGTTCTTC. This encodes CASSESTGNYNEQFF.

The chain has TRBV5-5 and TRBJ2-7; TRBD1 might be the D (5 bases). This CDR3 is 15 amino acids long. CDR1 is SGHKS and CDR2 is YYEKEE in the germline V gene (reference sequence). Trimming removed 4 bases from V and 3 bases from J, with 17 bases in between. The CDR3 sequence: CASSPTWGNSYEQYF. CDR3 DNA: TGTGCCAGCAGCCCAACGTGGGGCAACAGCTACGAGCAGTACTTC. The full variable domain, with the rest looked up from reference TRBV5-5 and TRBJ2-7, is DAGVTQSPTHLIKTRGQQVTLRCSPISGHKSVSWYQQVLGQGPQFIFQYYEKEERGRGNFPDRFSARQFPNYSSELNVNALLLGDSALYLCASSPTWGNSYEQYFGPGTRLTVT.

The chain uses TRBV10-3 and TRBJ2-7; 7 bases map to TRBD2. CDR1 and CDR2 (germline): ENHRY, SYGVKD. The CDR3 totals 17 residues. The V and J ends lost 3 bases and 9 bases, in that order; junction bases with no gene match: 20. CDR3 nucleotide sequence: TGTGCCATCAGTGAACCCGCCGGGGGGAGACCCGGCGTTGGGCAGTACTTC. This gives the protein CAISEPAGGRPGVGQYF.

V usage is TRBV28 and J usage is TRBJ2-5, with D unresolved. The CDR3 contains 14 residues. Trimming stripped 1 base from V and 2 bases from J, with 8 bases between. Germline CDR1 MDHEN, CDR2 SYDVKM. CDR3 nucleotides: TGTGCCAGCAGTTTATTACAAGCTCAAGAGACCCAGTACTTC. This encodes CASSLLQAQETQYF.

The gene calls are TRBV6-5 and TRBJ2-7, with TRBD1 matching 7 bases. V lost 2 bases to trimming and J lost 0 bases; unmatched junction nucleotides: 7. Germline-derived CDR1 and CDR2 are MNHEY and SVGAGI. CDR3 size: 16 residues. The CDR3: CASSYAGQESSYEQYF. CDR3 in DNA: TGTGCCAGCAGTTACGCTGGACAGGAAAGCTCCTACGAGCAGTACTTC.

With respect to this clone: The junction shows a germline mismatch at one end, possibly a read error. The chain carries TRBV7-7 and TRBJ2-1; the match to TRBD2 covers 12 bases. CDR1 SSHAT and CDR2 FNYEAQ come from the germline V gene (reference sequence). This CDR3 contains 16 residues. This CDR3 reads CASSPTLAGGYNEQFF. The CDR3, as DNA: TGTGCTAGCAGCCCTACACTAGCGGGAGGATACAATGAGCAGTTCTTC.

V gene TRBV4-1 combines with J gene TRBJ2-1, with D unclear. This CDR3 has 15 amino acids. The V end lost 0 bases, the J end lost 8 bases, and 14 bases lay between the germline ends. Germline V gives CDR1 MGHRA, CDR2 YSYEKL. The CDR3 bases are TGCGCCAGCAGCCAAGATTCTCCCTCACTCGATGAGCAGTTCTTC. This translates into CASSQDSPSLDEQFF.

This clone has a single count. The chain has TRBV4-1 and TRBJ2-1, with D possibly being TRBD2 (6 bases). Looked up from germline, CDR1 is MGHRA and CDR2 is YSYEKL. The CDR3 runs to 16 residues. Trimming took off 3 bases at V and 0 bases at J, with 12 bases between the two ends. DNA of the CDR3: TGCGCCAGCAGCCAGGTGACTAGTAGCTCCTACAATGAGCAGTTCTTC. Encoded protein: CASSQVTSSSYNEQFF.